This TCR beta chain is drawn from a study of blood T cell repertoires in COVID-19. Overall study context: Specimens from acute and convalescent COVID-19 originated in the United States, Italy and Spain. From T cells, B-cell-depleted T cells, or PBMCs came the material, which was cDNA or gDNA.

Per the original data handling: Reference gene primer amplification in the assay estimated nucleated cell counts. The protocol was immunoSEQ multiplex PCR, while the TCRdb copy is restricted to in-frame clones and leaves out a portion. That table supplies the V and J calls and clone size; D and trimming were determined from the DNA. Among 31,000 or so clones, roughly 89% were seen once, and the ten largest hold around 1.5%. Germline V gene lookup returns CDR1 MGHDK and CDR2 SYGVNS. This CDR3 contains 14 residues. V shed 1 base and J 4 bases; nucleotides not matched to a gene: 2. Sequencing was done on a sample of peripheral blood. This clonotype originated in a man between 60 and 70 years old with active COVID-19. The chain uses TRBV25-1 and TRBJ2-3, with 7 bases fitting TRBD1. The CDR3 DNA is TGTGCCAGCAGTGAATGGGACAGCCCAGATACGCAGTATTTT. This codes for CASSEWDSPDTQYF.